This TCR beta chain is drawn from a study of blood T cell repertoires in COVID-19. Generated by immunoSEQ multiplex PCR, the TCRdb table keeps only in-frame clones and is missing some. This table has about 68,000 clones, about 86% appearing once. V lost 4 bases, J lost 6 bases, and 18 bases lay in between. Germline V gene data show CDR1 as SNHLY and CDR2 as FYNNEI. The CDR3 covers 15 residues. Sequencing used peripheral blood. This TCR was sampled from a man in his fifties or sixties with acute or convalescent COVID-19. The chain has TRBV2 and TRBJ1-2; D is unclear. Here the CDR3 DNA reads TGTGCCAGCAGTGGCACAGTACCTACCGGGGATGGCTACACCTTC. It encodes CASSGTVPTGDGYTF.